The 27 T cell receptor beta chains below come from one sample, sequenced in a study of cytomegalovirus exposure and HLA in healthy donors. It was with 60 Vbeta and 13 Jbeta primers that the PCR ran. Method: immunoSEQ multiplex PCR; TCRdb's copy keeps in-frame clones and lacks some. This sample contains under 250,000 clones. Sequencing was carried out using PBMCs. These receptors were taken from a girl aged 2 to 9 in good health and CMV-seropositive.

V is TRBV11-2 and J is TRBJ2-2, with TRBD1 identical over 8 bases. CDR3 length: 16 residues. Looked up from germline, CDR1 is SGHAT and CDR2 is FQNNGV. Trimming cost V 5 bases and J 3 bases; bases outside gene matches: 8. The CDR3 loop reads CASSPRTGLDTGELFF. CDR3 bases: TGTGCCAGCAGCCCACGGACAGGGCTAGACACCGGGGAGCTGTTTTTT.

V and J are TRBV9 and TRBJ2-1; 9 bases line up with TRBD2. CDR3 length equals 16 residues. The V segment lost 0 bases and the J segment 8 bases; nucleotides outside the gene matches: 9. Germline CDR1 reads SGDLS; CDR2 reads YYNGEE. In DNA, the CDR3 is TGTGCCAGCAGCGTAGGATCGGGACTAGCTTCGGATGAGCAGTTCTTC. It is translated as CASSVGSGLASDEQFF.

The chain joins TRBV9 to TRBJ2-7, with 9 bases matching TRBD2. The CDR3 extends over 15 amino acids. V was pared by 4 bases and J by 3 bases, with 8 bases of the junction left unmatched. CDR1 and CDR2 from the germline V gene are SGDLS and YYNGEE. The DNA for the CDR3 is TGTGCCAGCAGCACCTGGGGTAGCGGGAGCTACGAGCAGTACTTC. Translated, it gives CASSTWGSGSYEQYF.

CDR3 sequence: CASSLRSLNTEAFF. The CDR3 coding sequence is TGTGCCAGCAGTTTGAGATCCCTGAACACTGAAGCTTTCTTT. The chain carries TRBV6-5 and TRBJ1-1; D is unclear. Deletions cut 4 bases from V and 0 bases from J, with 9 bases between. The CDR3 is 14 amino acids. From germline, CDR1 is MNHEY and CDR2 SVGAGI.

The chain is built from TRBV7-9 and TRBJ2-5; tentative D call: TRBD1 (5 bases). The CDR3 loop spans 14 amino acids. The ends were cut back, 2 bases at V and 4 bases at J, with 11 bases in the middle. The germline V gene has CDR1 SEHNR and CDR2 FQNEAQ (reference sequence). This chain's CDR3 is CASSLSGYGETQYF. For the CDR3, the DNA is TGTGCCAGCAGCTTATCAGGGTATGGAGAGACCCAGTACTTC.

The chain combines TRBV7-9 with TRBJ2-4; D is unclear. V gave up 1 base and J gave up 3 bases, with 7 bases separating them. This CDR3 is 14 amino acids long. In germline, CDR1 is SEHNR, CDR2 FQNEAQ (reference sequence). The CDR3 here is CASSLENSKNIQYF. The CDR3 nucleotides read TGTGCCAGCAGCTTAGAGAACAGCAAAAACATTCAGTACTTC. Based on the CDR3 plus reference TRBV7-9 and TRBJ2-4, the full variable domain is DTGVSQNPRHKITKRGQNVTFRCDPISEHNRLYWYRQTLGQGPEFLTYFQNEAQLEKSRLLSDRFSAERPKGSFSTLEIQRTEQGDSAMYLCASSLENSKNIQYFGAGTRLSVL.

The rearrangement links TRBV11-2 to TRBJ2-7, with D unresolved. V was shortened by 5 bases and J by 4 bases, with 9 bases between the two germline ends. This CDR3 has 12 amino acids. Germline V gives CDR1 SGHAT, CDR2 FQNNGV. The DNA of the CDR3 is TGTGCCAGCAGCCAGGTCTTGTACGAGCAGTACTTC. Residues: CASSQVLYEQYF.

This chain connects TRBV6-1 to TRBJ2-7; D might be TRBD2 (7 bases). V gave up 8 bases and J gave up 0 bases, with 11 bases separating them. The CDR3 has 13 residues. Germline V gene lookup returns CDR1 MNHNS and CDR2 SASEGT. The CDR3 region has the DNA TGTGCCAGCCAGGGGAGGGCCTCCTACGAGCAGTACTTC. As protein: CASQGRASYEQYF.

This chain joins TRBV19 and TRBJ2-1, with TRBD2 as a possible D gene (5 bases). Looked up from germline, CDR1 is LNHDA and CDR2 is SQIVND (reference sequence). V was shortened by 1 base and J by 2 bases, with 6 bases between the two germline ends. The CDR3 contains 14 residues. DNA of the CDR3: TGTGCCAGTAGTATAGCGGGAACCTACAATGAGCAGTTCTTC. Translation gives CASSIAGTYNEQFF. The full variable domain, in which reference TRBV19 and TRBJ2-1 provide the parts outside the CDR3, is DGGITQSPKYLFRKEGQNVTLSCEQNLNHDAMYWYRQDPGQGLRLIYYSQIVNDFQKGDIAEGYSVSREKKESFPLTVTSAQKNPTAFYLCASSIAGTYNEQFFGPGTRLTVL.

V gene TRBV6-5 combines with J gene TRBJ1-5, with D tentatively TRBD1 (5 bases). From germline, CDR1 is MNHEY and CDR2 SVGAGI. The CDR3 sequence is 15 residues long. Trimming cost V 8 bases and J 3 bases, with 17 bases left between them. The CDR3 coding sequence is TGTGCCAGCGGAGTATACCAGGGTTCCAATCAGCCCCAGCATTTT. Its protein is CASGVYQGSNQPQHF.

The chain joins TRBV28 to TRBJ2-5; TRBD1 might be the D (6 bases). CDR1 and CDR2 from the germline V gene are MDHEN and SYDVKM. The CDR3 is 12 residues long. Trimming removed 6 bases from V and 1 base from J, with 6 bases in between. The CDR3 DNA reads TGTGCCAGCAGACAGGGCCAAGAGACCCAGTACTTC. Translated, it gives CASRQGQETQYF.

The chain uses TRBV6-4 and TRBJ2-3, with TRBD2 matching 10 bases. V lost 8 bases and J lost 5; bases outside the gene matches: 10. CDR1 is MRHNA, CDR2 SNTAGT, per germline. CDR3 length equals 15 residues. The CDR3 loop is CASALSGRAEDTQYF. The CDR3 DNA follows: TGTGCCAGCGCCCTCAGCGGGAGGGCCGAAGATACGCAGTATTTT.

This rearrangement joins TRBV7-2 to TRBJ1-5; D is possibly TRBD1 (5 bases). CDR3 length: 13 amino acids. CDR1 and CDR2 (germline): SGHTA, FQGNSA. V was clipped by 4 bases and J by 4 bases, with 8 bases between them. The CDR3 region has the DNA TGTGCCAGCAGCTCGCACAGGAATCAGCCCCAGCATTTT. This translates into CASSSHRNQPQHF.

The V gene is TRBV5-1, the J gene TRBJ1-2; tentative D call: TRBD1 (6 bases). The CDR3 contains 15 residues. Trimming pared 4 bases from V and 6 bases from J, leaving 19 bases between. The germline V gene has CDR1 SGHRS and CDR2 YFSETQ. In DNA form, the CDR3 reads TGCGCCAGCAGCCGTCATTGGACAGAGGCCGATGGCTACACCTTC. This encodes CASSRHWTEADGYTF.

V gene TRBV15 combines with J gene TRBJ2-6; D uncertain. The germline CDR1 and CDR2 sequences are LNHNV and YYDKDF (reference sequence). CDR3 size: 18 residues. The V and J ends lost 0 bases and 0 bases respectively, with 12 bases between them. CDR3: CATSRDQSSLSGANVLTF. The CDR3 DNA sequence: TGTGCCACCAGCAGAGATCAGAGTAGCCTCTCTGGGGCCAACGTCCTGACTTTC.

This chain uses TRBV7-9 with TRBJ2-3; 12 bases agree with TRBD2. The V gene end was trimmed by 4 bases and the J gene end by 4 bases; junction bases not matched to a gene: 6. From germline, CDR1 is SEHNR and CDR2 FQNEAQ (reference sequence). This CDR3 comprises 16 residues. The CDR3 sequence: CASSSTSGSTADTQYF. CDR3 coding DNA: TGTGCCAGCAGCTCGACTAGCGGGAGTACGGCAGATACGCAGTATTTT.

The chain carries TRBV7-8 and TRBJ2-7; D call uncertain. CDR3 length equals 14 residues. The V and J ends lost 5 bases and 6 bases respectively, with 17 bases between them. Germline V gene sequence: CDR1 SGHVS, CDR2 FQNEAQ. The CDR3 region is CASSKRRVRGEQYF. In DNA form, the CDR3 reads TGTGCCAGCAGCAAGAGGAGAGTACGTGGCGAGCAGTACTTC.

The chain carries TRBV29-1 and TRBJ1-2; maybe TRBD1 (5 bases). Trimming shortened V by 6 bases and J by 3 bases, and 11 bases separated the two germline ends. This CDR3 contains 12 residues. Germline assignment: CDR1 SQVTM and CDR2 ANQGSEA. This CDR3 reads CSVGEGDYGYTF. CDR3 DNA: TGCAGCGTCGGTGAAGGGGACTATGGCTACACCTTC. Full variable domain (remainder filled in from reference TRBV29-1 and TRBJ1-2): SAVISQKPSRDICQRGTSLTIQCQVDSQVTMMFWYRQQPGQSLTLIATANQGSEATYESGFVIDKFPISRPNLTFSTLTVSNMSPEDSSIYLCSVGEGDYGYTFGSGTRLTVV.

V gene TRBV29-1 combines with J gene TRBJ2-7, with 10 nucleotides matching TRBD1. V lost 3 bases to trimming and J lost 6 bases; unmatched junction nucleotides: 2. Germline CDR1 and CDR2: SQVTM and ANQGSEA. The CDR3 consists of 12 residues. Written as DNA, the CDR3 is TGCAGCGTTGAGGGACAGGGGCCCGAGCAGTACTTC. Protein: CSVEGQGPEQYF.

The chain recombines TRBV7-2 with TRBJ2-1; TRBD2 might be the D (6 bases). Germline CDR1 reads SGHTA; CDR2 reads FQGNSA. Trimming stripped 5 bases from V and 2 bases from J, with 16 bases between. The CDR3 is 16 amino acids. CDR3 nucleotides: TGTGCCAGCAGCCCGATAGGGACTGCAGCCTACAATGAGCAGTTCTTC. This gives the protein CASSPIGTAAYNEQFF.

The genes are TRBV5-1 and TRBJ2-1, with 10 bases that match TRBD2. The trim removed 1 base at V and 4 bases at J, leaving 8 bases unmatched. This CDR3 comprises 17 residues. Germline assignment: CDR1 SGHRS and CDR2 YFSETQ. CDR3 sequence reads: CASSLLVAGGRYNEQFF. DNA of the CDR3: TGCGCCAGCAGCTTGCTGGTAGCGGGAGGCAGATACAATGAGCAGTTCTTC.

The chain links TRBV28 to TRBJ2-1; 7 bases align to TRBD2. The CDR3 loop spans 18 amino acids. V dropped 0 bases and J dropped 0; count of bases not matched to a gene: 8. Germline CDR1 MDHEN, CDR2 SYDVKM. CDR3 protein: CASSLWGGSLSSYNEQFF. In DNA form, the CDR3 reads TGTGCCAGCAGTTTATGGGGCGGGAGCCTGAGCTCCTACAATGAGCAGTTCTTC.

CDR3 coding DNA: TGTGCCACCTATATACAGGGGAGCACAGATACGCAGTATTTT. Protein product: CATYIQGSTDTQYF. The rearrangement joins TRBV28 to TRBJ2-3; 7 nucleotides agree with TRBD1. V shed 10 bases and J 0 bases; nucleotides not matched to a gene: 7. The CDR3 spans 14 residues. CDR1 is MDHEN, CDR2 SYDVKM, per germline.

The J gene is TRBJ1-1, the V gene TRBV19; D is perhaps TRBD1 (5 bases). V was clipped by 8 bases and J by 1 base, with 11 bases between them. The germline V gene encodes CDR1 LNHDA and CDR2 SQIVND (reference sequence). The CDR3 runs 13 residues. The CDR3 region is CASAGGTNTEAFF. As DNA, the CDR3 is TGTGCCAGTGCCGGGGGGACGAACACTGAAGCTTTCTTT. The full variable domain, with the rest looked up from reference TRBV19 and TRBJ1-1, is DGGITQSPKYLFRKEGQNVTLSCEQNLNHDAMYWYRQDPGQGLRLIYYSQIVNDFQKGDIAEGYSVSREKKESFPLTVTSAQKNPTAFYLCASAGGTNTEAFFGQGTRLTVV.

V gene TRBV6-6 combines with J gene TRBJ1-6; 8 bases map to TRBD1. Germline trimming cut 8 bases from V and 8 bases from J; bases unmatched to any gene: 8. This CDR3 spans 14 amino acids. Germline values: CDR1 MNHNY, CDR2 SVGAGI (reference sequence). For the CDR3, the DNA is TGTGCCAGCGCACCCGGGACAGGCCATTCACCCCTCCACTTT. Translated: CASAPGTGHSPLHF.

This rearrangement joins TRBV7-2 to TRBJ2-3, with 8 bases that match TRBD2. This CDR3 has 15 residues. Germline lookup yields CDR1 SGHTA and CDR2 FQGNSA. The ends lost 7 bases at V and 0 bases at J; junction bases unmatched: 6. CDR3 sequence: CASTPGGRSTDTQYF. The CDR3 nucleotides are TGTGCCAGCACCCCCGGCGGGAGGAGCACAGATACGCAGTATTTT.

The chain recombines TRBV27 with TRBJ2-7, with 7 bases identical to TRBD2. The CDR3 consists of 14 residues. CDR1 is MNHEY, CDR2 SMNVEV, per germline (reference sequence). J gave up 6 bases and V 9 bases, and 14 bases lay outside the gene matches. The CDR3 bases are TGTGCCAGAGAACCCCGGACTAGAAGGTTCGAGCAGTACTTC. This gives the protein CAREPRTRRFEQYF.